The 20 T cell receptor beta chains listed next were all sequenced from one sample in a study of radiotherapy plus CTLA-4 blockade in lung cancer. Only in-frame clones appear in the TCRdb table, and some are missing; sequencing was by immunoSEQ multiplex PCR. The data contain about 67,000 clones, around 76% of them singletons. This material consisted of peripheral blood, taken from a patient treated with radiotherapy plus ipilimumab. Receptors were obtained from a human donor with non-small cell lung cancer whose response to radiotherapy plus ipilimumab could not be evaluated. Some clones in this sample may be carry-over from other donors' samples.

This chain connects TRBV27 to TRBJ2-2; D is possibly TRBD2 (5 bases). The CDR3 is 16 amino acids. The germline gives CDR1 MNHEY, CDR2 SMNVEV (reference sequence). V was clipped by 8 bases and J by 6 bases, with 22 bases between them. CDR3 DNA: TGTGCCAGCCGACGGTTTAGAGAGGGCATGGCCGGGGAGCTGTTTTTT. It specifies CASRRFREGMAGELFF.

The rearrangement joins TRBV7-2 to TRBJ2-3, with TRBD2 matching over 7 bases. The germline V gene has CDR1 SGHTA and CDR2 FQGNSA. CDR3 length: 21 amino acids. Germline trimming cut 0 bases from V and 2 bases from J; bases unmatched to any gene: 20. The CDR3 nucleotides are TGTGCCAGCAGCTTAGCTTTTAACTGGGCGACCAGCGGGGAGAACACAGATACGCAGTATTTT. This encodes CASSLAFNWATSGENTDTQYF. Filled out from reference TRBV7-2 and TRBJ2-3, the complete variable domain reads GAGVSQSPSNKVTEKGKDVELRCDPISGHTALYWYRQSLGQGLEFLIYFQGNSAPDKSGLPSDRFSAERTGGSVSTLTIQRTQQEDSAVYLCASSLAFNWATSGENTDTQYFGPGTRLTVL.

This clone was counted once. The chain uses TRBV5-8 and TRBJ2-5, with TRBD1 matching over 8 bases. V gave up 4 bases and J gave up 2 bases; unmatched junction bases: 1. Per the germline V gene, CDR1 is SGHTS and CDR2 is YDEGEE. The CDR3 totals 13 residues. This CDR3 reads CASSRDRQETQYF. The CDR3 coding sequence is TGTGCCAGCAGCCGGGACAGGCAAGAGACCCAGTACTTC.

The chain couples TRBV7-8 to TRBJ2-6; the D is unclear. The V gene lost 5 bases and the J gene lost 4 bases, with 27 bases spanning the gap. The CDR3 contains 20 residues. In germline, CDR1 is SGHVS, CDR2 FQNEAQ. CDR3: CASSVGEVHGVSRGANVLTF. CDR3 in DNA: TGTGCCAGCAGCGTAGGCGAGGTACATGGAGTGTCGAGGGGGGCCAACGTCCTGACTTTC.

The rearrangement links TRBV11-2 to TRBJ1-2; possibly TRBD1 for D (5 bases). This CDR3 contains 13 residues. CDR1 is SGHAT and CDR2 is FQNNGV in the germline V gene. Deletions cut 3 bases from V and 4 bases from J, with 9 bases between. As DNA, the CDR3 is TGTGCCAGCAGCTTGGGGGGTCTCTATGGCTACACCTTC. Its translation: CASSLGGLYGYTF. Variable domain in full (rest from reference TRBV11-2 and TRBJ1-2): EAGVAQSPRYKIIEKRQSVAFWCNPISGHATLYWYQQILGQGPKLLIQFQNNGVVDDSQLPKDRFSAERLKGVDSTLKIQPAKLEDSAVYLCASSLGGLYGYTFGSGTRLTVV.

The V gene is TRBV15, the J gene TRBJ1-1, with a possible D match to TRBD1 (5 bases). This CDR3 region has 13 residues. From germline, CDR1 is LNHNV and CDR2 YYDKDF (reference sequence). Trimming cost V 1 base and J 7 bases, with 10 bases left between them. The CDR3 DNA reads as TGTGCCACCAGCAGAGGTCAGGGTCTTGAAGCTTTCTTT. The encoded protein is CATSRGQGLEAFF.

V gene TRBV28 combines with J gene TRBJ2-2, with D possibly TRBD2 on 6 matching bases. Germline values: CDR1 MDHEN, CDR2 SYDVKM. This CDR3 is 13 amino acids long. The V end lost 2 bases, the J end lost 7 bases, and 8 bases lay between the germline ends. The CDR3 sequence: CASSLRRDGELFF. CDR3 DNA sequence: TGTGCCAGCAGTTTACGGAGGGACGGGGAGCTGTTTTTT.

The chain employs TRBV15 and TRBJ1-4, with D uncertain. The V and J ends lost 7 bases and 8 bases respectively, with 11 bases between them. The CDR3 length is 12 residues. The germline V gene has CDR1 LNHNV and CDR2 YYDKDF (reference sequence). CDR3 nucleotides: TGTGCCACCAAGGACCGAGGGGAAAAACTGTTTTTT. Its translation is CATKDRGEKLFF.

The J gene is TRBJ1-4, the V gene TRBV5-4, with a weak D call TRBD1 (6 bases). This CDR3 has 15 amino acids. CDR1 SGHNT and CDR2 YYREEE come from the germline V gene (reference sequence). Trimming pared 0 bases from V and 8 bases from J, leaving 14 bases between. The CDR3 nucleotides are TGTGCCAGCAGCTTGGGGGCAGGGGTTTTAGAAAAACTGTTTTTT. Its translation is CASSLGAGVLEKLFF.

The DNA of the CDR3 is TGTGCCAGCAATACAGTCCTCTCGGATGGCTACACCTTC. The encoded protein is CASNTVLSDGYTF. The chain couples TRBV28 to TRBJ1-2; D uncertain. Germline assignment: CDR1 MDHEN and CDR2 SYDVKM. Trimming shortened V by 7 bases and J by 6 bases, and 15 bases separated the two germline ends. The CDR3 loop spans 13 amino acids.

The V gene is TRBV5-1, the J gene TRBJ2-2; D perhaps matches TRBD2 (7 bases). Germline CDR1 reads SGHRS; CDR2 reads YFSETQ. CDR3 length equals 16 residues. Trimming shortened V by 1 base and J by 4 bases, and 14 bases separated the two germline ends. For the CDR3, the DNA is TGCGCCAGCAGCTTGTCCGGGGGGCTCGGCACCGGGGAGCTGTTTTTT. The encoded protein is CASSLSGGLGTGELFF.

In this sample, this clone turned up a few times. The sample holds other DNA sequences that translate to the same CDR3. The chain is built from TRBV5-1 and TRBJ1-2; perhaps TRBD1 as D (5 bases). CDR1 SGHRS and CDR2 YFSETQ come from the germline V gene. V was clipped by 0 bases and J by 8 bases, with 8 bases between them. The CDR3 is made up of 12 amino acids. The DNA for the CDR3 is TGCGCCAGCAGCTTGGGGGGGGACGGCTACACCTTC. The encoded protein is CASSLGGDGYTF. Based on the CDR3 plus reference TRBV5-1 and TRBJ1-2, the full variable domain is KAGVTQTPRYLIKTRGQQVTLSCSPISGHRSVSWYQQTPGQGLQFLFEYFSETQRNKGNFPGRFSGRQFSNSRSEMNVSTLELGDSALYLCASSLGGDGYTFGSGTRLTVV.

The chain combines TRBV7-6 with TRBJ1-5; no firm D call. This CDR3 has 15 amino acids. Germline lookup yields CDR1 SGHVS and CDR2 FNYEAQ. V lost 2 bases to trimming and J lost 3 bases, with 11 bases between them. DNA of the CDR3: TGTGCCAGCAGCTTAACGCTAGCCGACAATCAGCCCCAGCATTTT. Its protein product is CASSLTLADNQPQHF.

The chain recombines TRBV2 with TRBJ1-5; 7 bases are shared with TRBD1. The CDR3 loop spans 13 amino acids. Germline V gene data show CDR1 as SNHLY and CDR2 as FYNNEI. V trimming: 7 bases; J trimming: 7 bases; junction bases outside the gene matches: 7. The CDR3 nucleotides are TGTGCCAGCACCGACAGGGTCCCCCAGCCCCAGCATTTT. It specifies CASTDRVPQPQHF.

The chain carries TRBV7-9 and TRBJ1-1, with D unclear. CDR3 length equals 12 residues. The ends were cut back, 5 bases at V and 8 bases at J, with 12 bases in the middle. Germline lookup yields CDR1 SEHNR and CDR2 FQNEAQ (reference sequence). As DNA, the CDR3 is TGTGCCAGCAGCCCCCCTTTGAGGGAAGCTTTCTTT. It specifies CASSPPLREAFF.

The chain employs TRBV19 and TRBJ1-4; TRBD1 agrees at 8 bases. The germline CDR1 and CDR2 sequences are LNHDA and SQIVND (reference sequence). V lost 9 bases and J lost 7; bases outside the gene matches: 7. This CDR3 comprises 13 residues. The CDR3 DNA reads TGTGCCAGCCGTGGACAGGGTGGTGAAAAACTGTTTTTT. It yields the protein CASRGQGGEKLFF.

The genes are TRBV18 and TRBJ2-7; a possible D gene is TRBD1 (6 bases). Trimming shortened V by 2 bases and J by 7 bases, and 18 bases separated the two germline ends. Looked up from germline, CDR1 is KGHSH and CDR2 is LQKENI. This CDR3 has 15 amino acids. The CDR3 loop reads CASSPGGTYKGEQYF. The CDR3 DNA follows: TGTGCCAGCTCACCAGGGGGCACGTATAAAGGGGAGCAGTACTTC.

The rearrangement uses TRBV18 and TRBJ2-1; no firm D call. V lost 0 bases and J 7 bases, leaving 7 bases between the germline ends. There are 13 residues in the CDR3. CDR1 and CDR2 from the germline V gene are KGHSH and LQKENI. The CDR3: CASSPPEANEQFF. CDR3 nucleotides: TGTGCCAGCTCACCACCAGAAGCTAATGAGCAGTTCTTC.

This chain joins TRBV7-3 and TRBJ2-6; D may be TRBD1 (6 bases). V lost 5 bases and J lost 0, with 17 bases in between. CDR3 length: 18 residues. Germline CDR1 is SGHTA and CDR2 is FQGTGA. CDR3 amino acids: CASSPFMVQGSGANVLTF. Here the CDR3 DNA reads TGTGCCAGCAGCCCCTTTATGGTACAGGGCTCTGGGGCCAACGTCCTGACTTTC.

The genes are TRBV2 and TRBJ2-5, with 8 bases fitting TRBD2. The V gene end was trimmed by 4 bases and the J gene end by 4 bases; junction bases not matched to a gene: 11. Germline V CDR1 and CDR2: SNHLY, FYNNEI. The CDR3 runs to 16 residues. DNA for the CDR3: TGTGCCAGCAGTGCGCCGCGGGGGGCCTGGGGAGAGACCCAGTACTTC. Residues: CASSAPRGAWGETQYF.